This T cell receptor (beta chain) is drawn from a study of blood T cell repertoires in COVID-19. Study context: PBMCs, B-cell-depleted T cells, or T cells provided the cDNA or gDNA that made up the material.

The germline gives CDR1 SEHNR, CDR2 FQNEAQ (reference sequence). Trimming stripped 1 base from V and 1 base from J, with 13 bases between. This CDR3 has 17 amino acids. As handled by the study authors: Nucleated cell counts were estimated from reference gene primer amplification. TCRdb's table, derived via immunoSEQ multiplex PCR, lists solely in-frame clones and lacks some. V and J calls and clone size follow that table, whereas D and trimming were derived from the DNA. The sample includes roughly 300,000 clones, about four fifths of them seen just once. This clonotype was sampled from a woman aged 45-65 years with acute or convalescent COVID-19. The genes are TRBV7-9 and TRBJ2-2; maybe TRBD2 (5 bases). The specimen sequenced was peripheral blood. The CDR3 nucleotides read TGTGCCAGCAGCTTAGGGGGAGCAGAAGTGAACACCGGGGAGCTGTTTTTT. Its protein is CASSLGGAEVNTGELFF.